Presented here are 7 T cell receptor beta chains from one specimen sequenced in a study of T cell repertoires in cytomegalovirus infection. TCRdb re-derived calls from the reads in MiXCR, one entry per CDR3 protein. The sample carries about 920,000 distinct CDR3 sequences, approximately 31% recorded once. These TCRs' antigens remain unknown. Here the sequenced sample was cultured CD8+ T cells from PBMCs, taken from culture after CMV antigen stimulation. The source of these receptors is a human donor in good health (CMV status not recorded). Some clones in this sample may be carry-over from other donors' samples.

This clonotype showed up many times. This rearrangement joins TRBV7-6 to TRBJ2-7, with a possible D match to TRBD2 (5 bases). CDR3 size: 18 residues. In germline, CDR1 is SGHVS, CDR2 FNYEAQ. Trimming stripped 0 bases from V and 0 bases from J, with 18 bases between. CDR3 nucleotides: TGTGCCAGCAGCTTAGCGGCGGTTGGGCTAGCCCTCTCCTACGAGCAGTACTTC. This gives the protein CASSLAAVGLALSYEQYF.

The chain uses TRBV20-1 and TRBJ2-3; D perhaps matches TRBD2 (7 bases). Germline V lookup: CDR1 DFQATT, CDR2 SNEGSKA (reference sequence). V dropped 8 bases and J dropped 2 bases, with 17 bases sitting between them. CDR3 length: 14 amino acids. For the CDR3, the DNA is TGCAGTAGCGGGCGGCGGGGGCCCACAGATACGCAGTATTTT. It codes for CSSGRRGPTDTQYF.

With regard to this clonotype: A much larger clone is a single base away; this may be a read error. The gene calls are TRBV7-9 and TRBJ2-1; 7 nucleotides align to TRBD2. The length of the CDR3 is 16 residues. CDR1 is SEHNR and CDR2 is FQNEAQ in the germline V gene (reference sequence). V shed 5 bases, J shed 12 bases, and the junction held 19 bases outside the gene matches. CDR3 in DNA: TGTGCCAGCAGCACTCTGACTAGCCCCCTAGGGTATGTGCAGTTCTTC. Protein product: CASSTLTSPLGYVQFF. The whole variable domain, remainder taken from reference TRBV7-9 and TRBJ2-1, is DTGVSQNPRHKITKRGQNVTFRCDPISEHNRLYWYRQTLGQGPEFLTYFQNEAQLEKSRLLSDRFSAERPKGSFSTLEIQRTEQGDSAMYLCASSTLTSPLGYVQFFGPGTRLTVL.

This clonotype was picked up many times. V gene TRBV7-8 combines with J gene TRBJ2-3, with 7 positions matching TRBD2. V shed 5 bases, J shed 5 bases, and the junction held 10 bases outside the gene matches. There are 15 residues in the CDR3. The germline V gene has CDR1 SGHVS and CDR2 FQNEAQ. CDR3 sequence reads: CASSGAGEPGDTQYF. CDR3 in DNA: TGTGCCAGCAGCGGGGCGGGGGAGCCGGGAGATACGCAGTATTTT.

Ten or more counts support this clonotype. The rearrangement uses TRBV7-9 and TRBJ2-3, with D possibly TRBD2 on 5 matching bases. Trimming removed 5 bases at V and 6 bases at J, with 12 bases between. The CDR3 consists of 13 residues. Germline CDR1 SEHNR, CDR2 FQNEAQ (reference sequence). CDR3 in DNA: TGTGCCAGCAGCACCCCGGACTTGGATACGCAGTATTTT. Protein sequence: CASSTPDLDTQYF.

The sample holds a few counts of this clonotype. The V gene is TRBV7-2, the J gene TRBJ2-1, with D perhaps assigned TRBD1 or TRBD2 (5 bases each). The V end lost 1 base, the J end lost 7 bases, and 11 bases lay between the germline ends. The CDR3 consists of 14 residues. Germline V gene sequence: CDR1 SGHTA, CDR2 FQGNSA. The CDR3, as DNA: TGTGCCAGCAGCTTAGAGCGTTGGGGGAATGAGCAGTTCTTC. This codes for CASSLERWGNEQFF.

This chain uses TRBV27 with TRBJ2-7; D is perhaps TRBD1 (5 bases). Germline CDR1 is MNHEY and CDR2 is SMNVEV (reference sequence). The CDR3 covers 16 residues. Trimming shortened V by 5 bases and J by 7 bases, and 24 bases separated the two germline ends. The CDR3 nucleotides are TGTGCCAGCAGTAAAAATCCTACAGGCCACAAGAGGGAGCAGTACTTC. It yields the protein CASSKNPTGHKREQYF.